A single sample gave rise to the 24 T cell receptor beta chains below, sequenced in a study of T-cell reconstitution after alpha-beta-depleted transplantation in children. The TCRbeta library incorporated unique molecular identifiers. A single record per CDR3 protein comes from TCRdb applying MiXCR to the PCR reads. The sample holds about a million distinct CDR3 sequences, 25% to 30% seen once. The material was PBMCs, mostly from graft donor cells, obtained 360 days after TCRalphabeta/CD19-depleted stem cell transplant. The receptors here all came from a boy under two years old who had a stem cell transplant for SCID, so the T cells may come from the graft donor.

This clonotype turned up a few times. The CDR3, as DNA: TGTGCCAGCAGTCTCAACACGGTAGAAGCTTTCTTT. It translates to CASSLNTVEAFF. The V call is TRBV12-3 or TRBV12-4, the J call TRBJ1-1; D remains unclear. V gave up 5 bases and J gave up 8 bases, with 12 bases separating them. The CDR3 extends over 12 amino acids.

Many counts were recorded for this clonotype. The chain couples TRBV20-1 to TRBJ2-7; D gene ambiguous. V lost 0 bases to trimming and J lost 3 bases, with 6 bases between them. The CDR3 sequence is 12 residues long. Looked up from germline, CDR1 is DFQATT and CDR2 is SNEGSKA (reference sequence). This CDR3 is CSARDQGYEQYF. In nucleotides, the CDR3 is TGCAGTGCTAGAGATCAAGGCTACGAGCAGTACTTC.

The chain carries TRBV6-5 and TRBJ2-2; D uncertain. The ends were cut back, 0 bases at V and 1 base at J, with 6 bases in the middle. Germline assignment: CDR1 MNHEY and CDR2 SVGAGI. The CDR3 extends over 15 amino acids. The CDR3 coding sequence is TGTGCCAGCAGTTACTCGAAGCAGAACACCGGGGAGCTGTTTTTT. It yields the protein CASSYSKQNTGELFF.

In its sample, this clonotype was seen many times. The chain links TRBV27 to TRBJ2-7, with D tentatively TRBD1 (6 bases). V lost 6 bases, J lost 4 bases, and 16 bases lay in between. This CDR3 contains 14 residues. Germline V gene lookup returns CDR1 MNHEY and CDR2 SMNVEV (reference sequence). The CDR3 is CASSPTGGGYEQYF. CDR3 nucleotide sequence: TGTGCCAGCAGCCCGACAGGTGGAGGTTACGAGCAGTACTTC.

This chain joins TRBV7-9 and TRBJ2-7; perhaps TRBD1 as D (6 bases). This CDR3 has 15 residues. The germline V gene encodes CDR1 SEHNR and CDR2 FQNEAQ (reference sequence). The V end was cut by 4 bases, the J end by 1 base, with 14 bases between. This chain's CDR3 is CASSSDRKRSYEQYF. CDR3 nucleotides: TGTGCCAGCAGCTCTGACAGGAAGCGATCCTACGAGCAGTACTTC.

The J gene is TRBJ2-5, the V gene TRBV20-1, with TRBD2 matching 8 bases. Looked up from germline, CDR1 is DFQATT and CDR2 is SNEGSKA (reference sequence). V lost 2 bases to trimming and J lost 5 bases; unmatched junction nucleotides: 1. This CDR3 comprises 12 residues. CDR3 DNA sequence: TGCAGTGCTAGACGACTAGCGGAGACCCAGTACTTC. Residues: CSARRLAETQYF.

This clonotype has only a few counts. The chain carries TRBV12-3 or TRBV12-4 and TRBJ1-2; D might be TRBD1 (6 bases). The CDR3 is 13 amino acids. V lost 5 bases and J lost 8, with 15 bases in between. The CDR3 loop is CASSTMQGFGYTF. The DNA of the CDR3 is TGTGCCAGCAGTACCATGCAGGGGTTCGGCTACACCTTC.

The J gene is TRBJ2-7, the V gene TRBV12-3 or TRBV12-4; D gene unclear. The CDR3 extends over 12 amino acids. The germline V and J ends were trimmed by 5 bases and 2 bases, with 7 bases remaining between them. CDR3 sequence (DNA): TGTGCCAGCAGTCCAATTCCCTACGAGCAGTACTTC. Encoded protein: CASSPIPYEQYF.

V usage is TRBV6-2 or TRBV6-3 and J usage is TRBJ2-1; the match to TRBD1 covers 8 bases. The length of the CDR3 is 14 residues. V was pared by 7 bases and J by 8 bases, with 10 bases of the junction left unmatched. Per germline, CDR1 MNHEY and CDR2 SVGEGT. CDR3 coding DNA: TGTGCCAGCACCCCGCAGGGGGCGCGGGATGAGCAGTTCTTC. It yields the protein CASTPQGARDEQFF.

V usage is TRBV5-6 and J usage is TRBJ2-1; tentatively, D is TRBD1 (6 bases). Germline loops: CDR1 SGHDT, CDR2 YYEEEE. The CDR3 covers 15 residues. V lost 7 bases and J 3 bases, leaving 17 bases between the germline ends. This CDR3 is CASLPGDRLYNEQFF. CDR3 bases: TGTGCCAGCCTACCTGGAGACAGGCTCTACAATGAGCAGTTCTTC.

The chain links TRBV5-1 to TRBJ2-7; TRBD1 matches at 7 bases. The CDR3 contains 16 residues. Germline V lookup: CDR1 SGHRS, CDR2 YFSETQ. V was clipped by 3 bases and J by 0 bases; unmatched bases: 9. DNA for the CDR3: TGCGCCAGCAGCTGGAATATGGGACAGCCCTCCTACGAGCAGTACTTC. Protein product: CASSWNMGQPSYEQYF. The full variable domain, its missing parts supplied by reference TRBV5-1 and TRBJ2-7, is KAGVTQTPRYLIKTRGQQVTLSCSPISGHRSVSWYQQTPGQGLQFLFEYFSETQRNKGNFPGRFSGRQFSNSRSEMNVSTLELGDSALYLCASSWNMGQPSYEQYFGPGTRLTVT.

The chain uses TRBV24-1 and TRBJ2-2; D is uncertain. V lost 4 bases and J lost 1, with 15 bases in between. From germline, CDR1 is KGHDR and CDR2 SFDVKD. The CDR3 sequence is 17 residues long. The chain's CDR3 is CATSDYTLTENTGELFF. Written as DNA, the CDR3 is TGTGCCACCAGTGACTACACCCTGACGGAGAACACCGGGGAGCTGTTTTTT.

The J gene is TRBJ2-1, the V gene TRBV7-6, with TRBD2 matching 11 bases. CDR1 is SGHVS and CDR2 is FNYEAQ in the germline V gene. V lost 0 bases to trimming and J lost 6 bases; unmatched junction nucleotides: 7. The CDR3 extends over 17 amino acids. The CDR3 loop is CASSLAPGLAETNEQFF. DNA for the CDR3: TGTGCCAGCAGCTTAGCTCCGGGACTAGCGGAAACCAATGAGCAGTTCTTC.

The genes are TRBV30 and TRBJ2-7, with 10 bases that match TRBD1. Germline V CDR1 and CDR2: GTSNPN, SVGIG (reference sequence). The CDR3 is 14 amino acids. J lost 2 bases, V lost 0 bases, and 1 base had no gene match. The CDR3 DNA is TGTGCCTGGAGTGTCGGGACAGGGGCCTACGAGCAGTACTTC. Its protein is CAWSVGTGAYEQYF.

The rearrangement uses TRBV5-1 and TRBJ2-3, with D maybe TRBD2 (6 bases). The CDR3 loop spans 17 amino acids. Germline V gives CDR1 SGHRS, CDR2 YFSETQ. The V gene lost 0 bases and the J gene lost 3 bases, with 17 bases spanning the gap. CDR3 protein: CASSLGAGLPRTDTQYF. The CDR3 DNA is TGCGCCAGCAGCTTGGGTGCGGGGCTTCCTCGTACAGATACGCAGTATTTT.

J is TRBJ2-3 and V is TRBV5-1, with D unresolved. This CDR3 has 16 amino acids. The V gene lost 0 bases and the J gene lost 3 bases, with 14 bases spanning the gap. Germline CDR1 is SGHRS and CDR2 is YFSETQ. CDR3 amino acids: CASSLELDRSTDTQYF. CDR3 nucleotide sequence: TGCGCCAGCAGCTTGGAGCTAGACCGGAGTACAGATACGCAGTATTTT.

This chain links TRBV12-3 or TRBV12-4 with TRBJ2-3, with 7 bases identical to TRBD2. Trimming at V came to 3 bases and at J to 4 bases, leaving 10 bases not matched to a gene. This CDR3 has 16 residues. CDR3 nucleotides: TGTGCCAGCAGTTTCACAGCGGGGCTTTCCCCAGATACGCAGTATTTT. Amino acid sequence: CASSFTAGLSPDTQYF.

The chain uses TRBV27 and TRBJ2-7; 9 positions match TRBD1. There are 14 residues in the CDR3. Germline trimming cut 5 bases from V and 6 bases from J; bases unmatched to any gene: 8. The germline CDR1 and CDR2 sequences are MNHEY and SMNVEV (reference sequence). As DNA, the CDR3 is TGTGCCAGCAGTCGACGGACAGGGGAGAGCGAGCAGTACTTC. As protein: CASSRRTGESEQYF.

This chain connects TRBV4-1 to TRBJ2-3, with D possibly called TRBD1 or TRBD2 (6 bases each). The CDR3 totals 14 residues. V lost 4 bases and J 9 bases, leaving 17 bases between the germline ends. The germline V gene has CDR1 MGHRA and CDR2 YSYEKL. CDR3 DNA: TGCGCCAGCAGCCTCCGTAGGGGGGCCCCAACGCAGTATTTT. Translating gives CASSLRRGAPTQYF.

There are many counts of this clonotype. V usage is TRBV10-3 and J usage is TRBJ2-7; 7 bases are a match to TRBD1. Germline lookup yields CDR1 ENHRY and CDR2 SYGVKD. Unmatched junction bases numbered 3, after V lost 9 bases and J lost 4 bases. CDR3 length: 11 amino acids. The CDR3 nucleotides are TGTGCCATTGGACAGGTATACGAGCAGTACTTC. Residues: CAIGQVYEQYF.

This clonotype came up a few times. The gene calls are TRBV5-1 and TRBJ1-1; TRBD1 matches 11 bases. Germline CDR1 SGHRS, CDR2 YFSETQ. V shed 5 bases and J 5 bases; nucleotides not matched to a gene: 11. This CDR3 is built from 16 residues. The CDR3 is CASRKSGTGGGTEAFF. The CDR3 DNA is TGCGCCAGCAGAAAGTCCGGGACAGGGGGAGGAACTGAAGCTTTCTTT. The whole variable domain, remainder taken from reference TRBV5-1 and TRBJ1-1, is KAGVTQTPRYLIKTRGQQVTLSCSPISGHRSVSWYQQTPGQGLQFLFEYFSETQRNKGNFPGRFSGRQFSNSRSEMNVSTLELGDSALYLCASRKSGTGGGTEAFFGQGTRLTVV.

V usage is TRBV25-1 and J usage is TRBJ2-2, with TRBD1 matching 9 bases. Germline V gives CDR1 MGHDK, CDR2 SYGVNS. The CDR3 is made up of 12 amino acids. The junction had 6 bases not matched to a gene; V was cut back by 6 bases and J by 13 bases. The CDR3 DNA is TGTGCCAGCAGCGTGGGACAGGGCACGCTGTTTTTT. Encoded protein: CASSVGQGTLFF. Using reference TRBV25-1 and TRBJ2-2 for the parts outside the CDR3, the full variable domain is EADIYQTPRYLVIGTGKKITLECSQTMGHDKMYWYQQDPGMELHLIHYSYGVNSTEKGDLSSESTVSRIRTEHFPLTLESARPSHTSQYLCASSVGQGTLFFGEGSRLTVL.

The gene calls are TRBV12-3 or TRBV12-4 and TRBJ2-2; tentative D call: TRBD2 (7 bases). The length of the CDR3 is 17 residues. With 4 bases removed from V and 7 bases from J, the gap between germline ends came to 22 bases. The CDR3 sequence is CASSSPGGGGGRGELFF. The CDR3 DNA follows: TGTGCCAGCAGTTCCCCCGGGGGCGGGGGCGGCCGCGGGGAGCTGTTTTTT.

At least ten counts were recorded for this clonotype. The rearrangement joins TRBV7-2 to TRBJ2-3; no reliable D call. The CDR3 is 13 amino acids. The germline V gene has CDR1 SGHTA and CDR2 FQGNSA. The V gene lost 5 bases and the J gene lost 6 bases, with 12 bases spanning the gap. The CDR3 loop reads CASSRVGPDTQYF. The CDR3 region has the DNA TGTGCCAGCAGCCGGGTGGGTCCCGATACGCAGTATTTT. Variable domain in full (rest from reference TRBV7-2 and TRBJ2-3): GAGVSQSPSNKVTEKGKDVELRCDPISGHTALYWYRQSLGQGLEFLIYFQGNSAPDKSGLPSDRFSAERTGGSVSTLTIQRTQQEDSAVYLCASSRVGPDTQYFGPGTRLTVL.